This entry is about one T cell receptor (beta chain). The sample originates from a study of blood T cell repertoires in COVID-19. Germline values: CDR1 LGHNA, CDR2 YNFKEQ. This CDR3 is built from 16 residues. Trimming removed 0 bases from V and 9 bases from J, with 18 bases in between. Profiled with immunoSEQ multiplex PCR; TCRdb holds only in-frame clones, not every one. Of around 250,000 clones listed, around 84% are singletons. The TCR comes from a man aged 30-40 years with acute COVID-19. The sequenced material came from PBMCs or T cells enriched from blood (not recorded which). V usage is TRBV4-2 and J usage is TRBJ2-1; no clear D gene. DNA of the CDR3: TGTGCCAGCAGCCAAGATCCTCTGAGTTTCCGTCTTGAGCAGTTCTTC. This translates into CASSQDPLSFRLEQFF.